These 13 T cell receptor beta chains originate from one sample sequenced in a study of blood T cell repertoires in COVID-19. TCRdb keeps only in-frame clones here, not all; method: immunoSEQ multiplex PCR. This table holds fewer than 95,000 clones, 70% to 90% found once. The sample was peripheral blood. The receptors come from a man aged 45-60 years with active or convalescent COVID-19.

This rearrangement joins TRBV16 to TRBJ2-7; 9 bases match TRBD1. CDR1 is KGHSY and CDR2 is FQNENV in the germline V gene. Trimming cost V 6 bases and J 1 base; bases outside gene matches: 7. The CDR3 has 15 amino acids. CDR3 DNA: TGTGCCAGCAGTCCCTCGGACAGGGGATCCTACGAGCAGTACTTC. It translates to CASSPSDRGSYEQYF. Combining the CDR3 with reference TRBV16 and TRBJ2-7 gives the whole variable domain GEEVAQTPKHLVRGEGQKAKLYCAPIKGHSYVFWYQQVLKNEFKFLISFQNENVFDETGMPKERFSAKCLPNSPCSLEIQATKLEDSAVYFCASSPSDRGSYEQYFGPGTRLTVT.

This chain connects TRBV7-2 to TRBJ1-6; tentatively, D is TRBD1 (6 bases). The germline V gene encodes CDR1 SGHTA and CDR2 FQGNSA. This CDR3 has 15 residues. Trimming stripped 5 bases from V and 9 bases from J, with 17 bases between. The CDR3 sequence: CASSKAVRGGSPLHF. The CDR3 DNA reads TGTGCCAGCAGCAAGGCTGTTAGGGGGGGTTCACCCCTCCACTTT.

The CDR3 nucleotides are TGTGCCAGCAGTACCGGGACAGTTAATTCACCCCTCCACTTT. Its protein is CASSTGTVNSPLHF. The V gene is TRBV6-5, the J gene TRBJ1-6, with 7 bases that match TRBD1. Losses at the gene ends were 5 bases for V and 6 bases for J; bases not matched to a gene: 4. Germline CDR1 is MNHEY and CDR2 is SVGAGI. The CDR3 is 14 amino acids.

The chain couples TRBV25-1 to TRBJ1-4; 12 positions agree with TRBD1. Germline V gene sequence: CDR1 MGHDK, CDR2 SYGVNS. The CDR3 extends over 15 amino acids. V was clipped by 8 bases and J by 7 bases; unmatched bases: 8. The CDR3, as DNA: TGTGCCAGCGGGACAGGGGGCGGTCGGAGTGAAAAACTGTTTTTT. Its translation is CASGTGGGRSEKLFF.

This clone is labeled large (0.1 to 1%). The gene calls are TRBV2 and TRBJ2-7; 9 bases line up with TRBD1. The CDR3 contains 14 residues. Trimming at V came to 7 bases and at J to 7 bases, leaving 11 bases not matched to a gene. The germline V gene has CDR1 SNHLY and CDR2 FYNNEI. Written as DNA, the CDR3 is TGTGCCAGCAATACCGGGACAGGGTCAAGGGAGCAGTACTTC. Protein product: CASNTGTGSREQYF.

DNA of the CDR3: TGTGCCAGCAGCTTGGGACTACTGGAGACCCAGTACTTC. It encodes CASSLGLLETQYF. The J gene is TRBJ2-5, the V gene TRBV5-5, with a tentative D call TRBD2 (5 bases). Looked up from germline, CDR1 is SGHKS and CDR2 is YYEKEE (reference sequence). V shed 0 bases and J shed 5 bases, with 8 bases lying between them. The CDR3 consists of 13 residues.

With respect to this clone: The sample contains more than one DNA sequence encoding this CDR3. The chain links TRBV4-1 to TRBJ1-3; TRBD1 matches 7 bases. Germline V CDR1 and CDR2: MGHRA, YSYEKL. CDR3 length: 15 amino acids. J gave up 2 bases and V 4 bases, and 5 bases lay outside the gene matches. For the CDR3, the DNA is TGCGCCAGCAGCCCTCAAACAGGGGCTGGAAACACCATATATTTT. It encodes CASSPQTGAGNTIYF.

The chain carries TRBV5-5 and TRBJ1-2; 10 bases are shared with TRBD1. The V and J ends lost 0 bases and 7 bases, in that order; junction bases with no gene match: 3. The V gene's germline CDR1 is SGHKS and CDR2 YYEKEE (reference sequence). The CDR3 loop spans 14 amino acids. The CDR3 coding sequence is TGTGCCAGCAGCTTGGGACAGGGGGCGTTTGGCTACACCTTC. Its translation: CASSLGQGAFGYTF.

The chain uses TRBV19 and TRBJ2-7; no reliable D call. The CDR3 covers 13 residues. The V gene lost 2 bases and the J gene lost 2 bases, with 7 bases spanning the gap. Looked up from germline, CDR1 is LNHDA and CDR2 is SQIVND (reference sequence). The CDR3 nucleotides read TGTGCCAGTAGTATAACGGGTACCTACGAGCAGTACTTC. Amino acid sequence: CASSITGTYEQYF.

The gene calls are TRBV9 and TRBJ1-3, with TRBD1 matching 7 bases. The germline V gene encodes CDR1 SGDLS and CDR2 YYNGEE. The CDR3 loop spans 17 amino acids. V lost 1 base, J lost 4 bases, and 11 bases stayed unmatched. The CDR3 DNA is TGTGCCAGCAGCGTAAGTCAAGGGGGCTCGGGAGGAAACACCATATATTTT. Its protein is CASSVSQGGSGGNTIYF.

The chain combines TRBV7-2 with TRBJ2-3, with TRBD2 matching over 8 bases. Germline CDR1 SGHTA, CDR2 FQGNSA. The CDR3 covers 14 residues. J was trimmed by 1 base and V by 3 bases; bases with no gene match: 0. The chain's CDR3 is CASSLGLGTDTQYF. The CDR3 DNA reads TGTGCCAGCAGCTTGGGACTAGGCACAGATACGCAGTATTTT.

V and J are TRBV7-2 and TRBJ1-4, with 10 nucleotides matching TRBD1. This CDR3 contains 14 residues. Germline lookup yields CDR1 SGHTA and CDR2 FQGNSA. Trimming cost V 5 bases and J 5 bases; bases outside gene matches: 2. CDR3 bases: TGTGCCAGCAGCCGGACAGGGGGGAATGAAAAACTGTTTTTT. Its translation is CASSRTGGNEKLFF.

The gene calls are TRBV10-2 and TRBJ1-1, with unresolved D. The CDR3 length is 13 residues. The germline V gene has CDR1 WSHSY and CDR2 SAAADI. Trimming shortened V by 10 bases and J by 4 bases, and 16 bases separated the two germline ends. CDR3 coding DNA: TGCGCCACCTCACAGTCCTCAATCACTGAAGCTTTCTTT. This gives the protein CATSQSSITEAFF.